The 18 T cell receptor beta chains below were found in one sample sequenced in a study of blood T cell repertoires in COVID-19. Libraries were prepared by immunoSEQ multiplex PCR; TCRdb keeps only in-frame clonotypes and omits some of them. The sample shows about 110,000 clones, 88% of them seen only once. Specimen: peripheral blood. These TCRs come from a human donor in a cohort sampled during active COVID-19.

V and J are TRBV3-1 (or the pseudogene TRBV3-2) and TRBJ2-7; 10 positions match TRBD1. V was clipped by 1 base and J by 4 bases; unmatched bases: 7. Germline V gene sequence: CDR1 LGHDT, CDR2 YNNKEL (reference sequence). The CDR3 is made up of 16 amino acids. CDR3 residues: CASSQVGTGAMYEQYF. The CDR3, as DNA: TGTGCCAGCAGCCAAGTCGGGACAGGGGCTATGTACGAGCAGTACTTC.

The chain joins TRBV4-1 to TRBJ2-7; TRBD1 might be the D (5 bases). The CDR3 sequence is 14 residues long. The germline V gene has CDR1 MGHRA and CDR2 YSYEKL. Trimming removed 2 bases at V and 2 bases at J, with 10 bases between. DNA of the CDR3: TGCGCCAGCAGCCAATCGCGGACACCCTACGAGCAGTACTTC. It encodes CASSQSRTPYEQYF.

This chain connects TRBV6-5 to TRBJ2-5; 10 bases agree with TRBD1. In germline, CDR1 is MNHEY, CDR2 SVGAGI. The CDR3 length is 13 residues. J lost 4 bases, V lost 10 bases, and 6 bases had no gene match. The chain's CDR3 is CATHDRGRETQYF. The CDR3 DNA follows: TGTGCCACCCATGACAGGGGGCGAGAGACCCAGTACTTC.

The chain's CDR3 is CASSLGSQLKETQYF. Written as DNA, the CDR3 is TGTGCCAGCAGCTTAGGTTCCCAGTTAAAAGAGACCCAGTACTTC. The V gene is TRBV7-9, the J gene TRBJ2-5; D gene ambiguous. This CDR3 spans 15 amino acids. Germline loops: CDR1 SEHNR, CDR2 FQNEAQ (reference sequence). V was clipped by 1 base and J by 3 bases, with 12 bases between them.

This sequence joins TRBV9 and TRBJ2-1; 7 positions match TRBD1. The CDR3 consists of 16 residues. Germline values: CDR1 SGDLS, CDR2 YYNGEE. Trimming removed 0 bases from V and 7 bases from J; junction bases left unmatched: 10. The CDR3 DNA sequence: TGTGCCAGCAGCGTAGTCGAGACAGGGAAGGTAAATGAGCAGTTCTTC. This translates into CASSVVETGKVNEQFF.

The chain employs TRBV9 and TRBJ2-1, with 8 bases lining up with TRBD2. This CDR3 has 15 amino acids. The germline gives CDR1 SGDLS, CDR2 YYNGEE. Losses at the gene ends were 4 bases for V and 3 bases for J; bases not matched to a gene: 6. CDR3 sequence: CASSLSGENYNEQFF. CDR3 coding DNA: TGTGCCAGCAGCCTTAGCGGGGAAAACTACAATGAGCAGTTCTTC.

The chain couples TRBV28 to TRBJ2-7, with 9 nucleotides matching TRBD1. The CDR3 is made up of 15 amino acids. Germline CDR1 reads MDHEN; CDR2 reads SYDVKM. Trimming removed 4 bases from V and 2 bases from J; junction bases left unmatched: 6. The CDR3: CASSSGGQGTYEQYF. The CDR3 DNA follows: TGTGCCAGCAGTTCGGGGGGACAGGGAACCTACGAGCAGTACTTC.

This clone was counted once. This sequence joins TRBV30 and TRBJ2-5; 7 bases are shared with TRBD2. The germline CDR1 and CDR2 sequences are GTSNPN and SVGIG (reference sequence). The CDR3 runs 14 residues. The V gene end was trimmed by 4 bases and the J gene end by 2 bases; junction bases not matched to a gene: 7. CDR3 sequence: CAWTRLAVQETQYF. DNA of the CDR3: TGTGCCTGGACCCGACTAGCAGTACAAGAGACCCAGTACTTC.

J is TRBJ2-1 and V is TRBV11-2; 9 bases agree with TRBD2. V lost 0 bases, J lost 10 bases, and 16 bases stayed unmatched. Germline CDR1 is SGHAT and CDR2 is FQNNGV. The CDR3 extends over 18 amino acids. Here the CDR3 reads CASSLEGQPPTSGQEQFF. The CDR3 DNA is TGTGCCAGCAGCTTAGAAGGACAGCCACCGACTAGCGGCCAAGAGCAGTTCTTC.

This clone was picked up a small number of times. This chain uses TRBV7-9 with TRBJ2-3; unclear D gene. This CDR3 has 13 residues. V was trimmed by 8 bases and J by 4 bases, leaving 13 bases between them. The V gene's germline CDR1 is SEHNR and CDR2 FQNEAQ (reference sequence). The CDR3 is CASGGSVADTQYF. CDR3 in DNA: TGTGCCAGCGGCGGCAGTGTCGCAGATACGCAGTATTTT.

V is TRBV6-1 and J is TRBJ2-1; D unresolved. CDR1 and CDR2 from the germline V gene are MNHNS and SASEGT. The CDR3 consists of 14 residues. Trimming shortened V by 0 bases and J by 10 bases, and 13 bases separated the two germline ends. The DNA of the CDR3 is TGTGCCAGCAGTGAAGCAGTGGTAGCAAGGGAGCAGTTCTTC. Its translation is CASSEAVVAREQFF.

V gene TRBV6-6 combines with J gene TRBJ1-2; D is perhaps TRBD1 (5 bases). Trimming removed 2 bases from V and 0 bases from J, with 13 bases in between. Germline CDR1 is MNHNY and CDR2 is SVGAGI (reference sequence). The CDR3 is 16 amino acids. The CDR3 region has the DNA TGTGCCAGCAGTTACCCCGCTGGGGGGGCTAACTATGGCTACACCTTC. This translates into CASSYPAGGANYGYTF.

This sequence joins TRBV28 and TRBJ1-2; no definite D call. V dropped 10 bases and J dropped 4 bases, with 19 bases sitting between them. This CDR3 is 14 amino acids long. CDR1 is MDHEN and CDR2 is SYDVKM in the germline V gene. In DNA form, the CDR3 reads TGTGCCACCACCCGCCACCCGGCGGGCTATGGCTACACCTTC. The encoded protein is CATTRHPAGYGYTF.

V and J are TRBV5-1 and TRBJ2-3, with 8 nucleotides matching TRBD1. The length of the CDR3 is 15 residues. Germline CDR1 reads SGHRS; CDR2 reads YFSETQ. Germline trimming cut 4 bases from V and 2 bases from J; bases unmatched to any gene: 6. The CDR3 reads CASSLDRGPTDTQYF. The DNA of the CDR3 is TGCGCCAGCAGCCTCGACAGGGGACCCACAGATACGCAGTATTTT.

The chain employs TRBV7-9 and TRBJ1-2, with D tentatively TRBD1 (5 bases). This CDR3 is built from 15 residues. The V gene's germline CDR1 is SEHNR and CDR2 FQNEAQ (reference sequence). V lost 5 bases to trimming and J lost 7 bases, with 20 bases between them. The CDR3 region is CASSLDDSPWIGYTF. For the CDR3, the DNA is TGTGCCAGCAGCCTAGACGACAGTCCATGGATTGGCTACACCTTC.

The J gene is TRBJ2-1, the V gene TRBV2, with 8 bases identical to TRBD2. CDR1 and CDR2 (germline): SNHLY, FYNNEI. J gave up 13 bases and V 2 bases, and 10 bases lay outside the gene matches. The CDR3 is 14 amino acids. Written as DNA, the CDR3 is TGTGCCAGCAGTGAAAGTGCGGGAGGTGGGTTTCAGTTCTTC. It specifies CASSESAGGGFQFF.

This chain links TRBV28 with TRBJ2-3; tentatively, D is TRBD2 (6 bases). V lost 5 bases to trimming and J lost 9 bases, with 18 bases between them. Germline V CDR1 and CDR2: MDHEN, SYDVKM. The CDR3 is 14 residues long. DNA for the CDR3: TGTGCCAGCAGTGATGCAGGGACTCCAGCAACGCAGTATTTT. It is translated as CASSDAGTPATQYF.

The chain recombines TRBV6-5 with TRBJ1-5, with D uncertain. The germline CDR1 and CDR2 sequences are MNHEY and SVGAGI. The CDR3 sequence is 13 residues long. V lost 6 bases to trimming and J lost 4 bases, with 10 bases between them. CDR3 DNA: TGTGCCAGCAGCCCGGTAATAAATCAGCCCCAGCATTTT. It is translated as CASSPVINQPQHF.